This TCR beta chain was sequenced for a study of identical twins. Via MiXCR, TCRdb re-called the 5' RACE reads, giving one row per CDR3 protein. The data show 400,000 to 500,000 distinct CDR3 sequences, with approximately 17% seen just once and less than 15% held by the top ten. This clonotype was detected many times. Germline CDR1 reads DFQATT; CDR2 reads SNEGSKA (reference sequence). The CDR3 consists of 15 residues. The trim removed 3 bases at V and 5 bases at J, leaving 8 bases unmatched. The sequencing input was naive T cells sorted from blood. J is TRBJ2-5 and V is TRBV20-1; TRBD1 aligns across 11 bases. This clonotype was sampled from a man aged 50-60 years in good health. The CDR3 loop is CSARNRDRGWETQYF. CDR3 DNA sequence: TGCAGTGCTAGGAACCGGGACAGGGGGTGGGAGACCCAGTACTTC.